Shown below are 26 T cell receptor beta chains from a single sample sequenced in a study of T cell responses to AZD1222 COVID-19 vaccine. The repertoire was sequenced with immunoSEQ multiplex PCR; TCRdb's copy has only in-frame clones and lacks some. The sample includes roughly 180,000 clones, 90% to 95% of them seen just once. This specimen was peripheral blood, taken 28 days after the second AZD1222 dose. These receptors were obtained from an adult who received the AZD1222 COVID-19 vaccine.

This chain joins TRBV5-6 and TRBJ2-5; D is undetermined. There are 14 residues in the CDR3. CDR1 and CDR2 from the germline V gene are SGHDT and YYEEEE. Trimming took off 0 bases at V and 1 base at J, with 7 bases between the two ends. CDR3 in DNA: TGTGCCAGCAGCTTGGGGTCTTCCCAAGAGACCCAGTACTTC. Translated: CASSLGSSQETQYF.

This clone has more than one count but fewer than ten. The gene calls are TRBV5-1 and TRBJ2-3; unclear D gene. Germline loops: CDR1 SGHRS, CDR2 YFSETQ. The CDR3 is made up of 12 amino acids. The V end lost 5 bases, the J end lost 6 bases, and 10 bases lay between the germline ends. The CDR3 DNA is TGCGCCAGCAGTCGAACGTGGGATACGCAGTATTTT. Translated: CASSRTWDTQYF.

The CDR3 loop is CAWRPGRKNEKLFF. DNA for the CDR3: TGTGCCTGGAGGCCGGGACGGAAAAATGAAAAACTGTTTTTT. V gene TRBV30 combines with J gene TRBJ1-4; tentatively, D is TRBD1 (5 bases). Per the germline V gene, CDR1 is GTSNPN and CDR2 is SVGIG (reference sequence). This CDR3 has 14 amino acids. V dropped 3 bases and J dropped 5 bases, with 13 bases sitting between them.

The CDR3 region has the DNA TGTGCCAGTAGCACGGGGATCTTACCAGTCCACGAGCAGTACTTC. Translating gives CASSTGILPVHEQYF. The chain combines TRBV19 with TRBJ2-7; D possibly corresponds to TRBD2 (5 bases). The CDR3 is 15 amino acids. Deletions cut 6 bases from V and 5 bases from J, with 20 bases between. Looked up from germline, CDR1 is LNHDA and CDR2 is SQIVND (reference sequence).

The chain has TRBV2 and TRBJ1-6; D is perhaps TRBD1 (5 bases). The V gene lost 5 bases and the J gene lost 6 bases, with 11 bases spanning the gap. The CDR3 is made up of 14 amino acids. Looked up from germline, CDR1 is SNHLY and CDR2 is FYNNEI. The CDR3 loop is CASSLQGGNSPLHF. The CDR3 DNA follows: TGTGCCAGCAGTCTTCAGGGAGGTAATTCACCCCTCCACTTT.

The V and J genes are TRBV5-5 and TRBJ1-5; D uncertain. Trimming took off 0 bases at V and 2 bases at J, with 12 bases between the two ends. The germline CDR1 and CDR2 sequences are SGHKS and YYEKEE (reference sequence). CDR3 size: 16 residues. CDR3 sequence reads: CASSLEAGSRNQPQHF. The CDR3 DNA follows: TGTGCCAGCAGCTTGGAGGCGGGTTCGCGCAATCAGCCCCAGCATTTT.

The CDR3 loop is CASGLGQVSNQPQHF. CDR3 sequence (DNA): TGTGCTAGTGGTTTGGGACAGGTTAGCAATCAGCCCCAGCATTTT. The chain carries TRBV12-5 and TRBJ1-5, with a possible D match to TRBD1 (6 bases). Germline CDR1 LGHNT, CDR2 FRNRAP. The CDR3 runs 15 residues. V lost 1 base, J lost 0 bases, and 7 bases lay in between.

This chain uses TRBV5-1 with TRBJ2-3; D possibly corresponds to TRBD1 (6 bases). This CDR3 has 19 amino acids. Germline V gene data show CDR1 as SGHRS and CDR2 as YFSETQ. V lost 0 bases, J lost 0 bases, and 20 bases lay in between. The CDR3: CASSLGLNLLTGSTDTQYF. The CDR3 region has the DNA TGCGCCAGCAGCTTGGGTCTCAACCTCCTGACAGGAAGCACAGATACGCAGTATTTT.

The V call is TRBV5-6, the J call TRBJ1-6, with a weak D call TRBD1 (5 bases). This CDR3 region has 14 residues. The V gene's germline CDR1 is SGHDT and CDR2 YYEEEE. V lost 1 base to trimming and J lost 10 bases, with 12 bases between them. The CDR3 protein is CASSLRGPGSPLHF. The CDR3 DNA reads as TGTGCCAGCAGCTTGCGAGGTCCAGGGTCACCCCTCCACTTT.

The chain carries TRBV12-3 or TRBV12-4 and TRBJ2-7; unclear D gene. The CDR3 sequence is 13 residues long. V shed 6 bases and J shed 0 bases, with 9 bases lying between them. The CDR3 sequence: CASRSTLSYEQYF. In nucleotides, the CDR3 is TGTGCCAGCAGGTCGACACTCTCCTACGAGCAGTACTTC.

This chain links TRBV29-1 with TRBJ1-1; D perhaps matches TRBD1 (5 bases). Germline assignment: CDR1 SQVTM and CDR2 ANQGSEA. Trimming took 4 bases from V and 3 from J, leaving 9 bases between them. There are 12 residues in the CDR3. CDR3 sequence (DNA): TGCAGCGTTGTGGGGGAGGACACTGAAGCTTTCTTT. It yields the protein CSVVGEDTEAFF.

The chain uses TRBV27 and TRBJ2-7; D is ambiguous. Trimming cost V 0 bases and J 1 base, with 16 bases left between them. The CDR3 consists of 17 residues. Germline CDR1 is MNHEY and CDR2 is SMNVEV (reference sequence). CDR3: CASSLSRWAETSYEQYF. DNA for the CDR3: TGTGCCAGCAGTTTATCGCGTTGGGCGGAGACATCCTACGAGCAGTACTTC.

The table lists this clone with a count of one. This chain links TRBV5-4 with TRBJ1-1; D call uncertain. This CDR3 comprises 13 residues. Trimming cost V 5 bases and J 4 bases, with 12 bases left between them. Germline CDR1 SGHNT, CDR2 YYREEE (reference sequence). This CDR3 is CASRGTAPTEAFF. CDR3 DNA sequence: TGTGCCAGCAGGGGAACGGCTCCCACTGAAGCTTTCTTT. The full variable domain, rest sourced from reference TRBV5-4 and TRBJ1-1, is ETGVTQSPTHLIKTRGQQVTLRCSSQSGHNTVSWYQQALGQGPQFIFQYYREEENGRGNFPPRFSGLQFPNYSSELNVNALELDDSALYLCASRGTAPTEAFFGQGTRLTVV.

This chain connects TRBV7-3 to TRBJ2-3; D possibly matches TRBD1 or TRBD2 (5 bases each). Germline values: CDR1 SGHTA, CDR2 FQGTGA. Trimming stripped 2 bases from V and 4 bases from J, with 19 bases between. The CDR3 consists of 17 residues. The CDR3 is CASSLFPGPPLPDTQYF. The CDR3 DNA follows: TGTGCCAGCAGCTTATTTCCGGGACCCCCTCTACCAGATACGCAGTATTTT.

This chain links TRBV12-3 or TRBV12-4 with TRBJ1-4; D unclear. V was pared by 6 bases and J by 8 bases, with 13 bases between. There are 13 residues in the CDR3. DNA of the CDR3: TGTGCCAGCAGAGACTTCCCGAAAGAAAAACTGTTTTTT. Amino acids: CASRDFPKEKLFF.

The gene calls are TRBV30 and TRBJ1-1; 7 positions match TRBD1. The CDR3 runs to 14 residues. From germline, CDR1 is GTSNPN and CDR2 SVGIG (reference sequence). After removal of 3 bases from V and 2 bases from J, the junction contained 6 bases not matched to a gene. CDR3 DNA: TGTGCCTGGAGGGGGGGACAGCGCAACACTGAAGCTTTCTTT. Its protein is CAWRGGQRNTEAFF.

CDR3 bases: TGTGCCAGCAGACCCCGTACAGGGACCGGGGAGCTGTTTTTT. Translation: CASRPRTGTGELFF. The chain has TRBV7-2 and TRBJ2-2; a weak D match, TRBD1 (6 bases). The V end lost 6 bases, the J end lost 5 bases, and 13 bases lay between the germline ends. Germline V gene sequence: CDR1 SGHTA, CDR2 FQGNSA. This CDR3 region has 14 residues.

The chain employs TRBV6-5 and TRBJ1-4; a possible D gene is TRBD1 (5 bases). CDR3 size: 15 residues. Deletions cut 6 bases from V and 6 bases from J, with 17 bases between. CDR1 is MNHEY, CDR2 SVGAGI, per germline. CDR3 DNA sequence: TGTGCCAGCAGCAGGACCTCCGAGGGGTATGAAAAACTGTTTTTT. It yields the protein CASSRTSEGYEKLFF.

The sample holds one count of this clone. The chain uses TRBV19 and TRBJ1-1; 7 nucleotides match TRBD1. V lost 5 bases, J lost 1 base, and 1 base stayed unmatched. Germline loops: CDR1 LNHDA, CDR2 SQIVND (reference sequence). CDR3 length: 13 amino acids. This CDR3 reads CASSHRGNTEAFF. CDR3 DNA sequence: TGTGCCAGTAGTCACAGGGGGAACACTGAAGCTTTCTTT.

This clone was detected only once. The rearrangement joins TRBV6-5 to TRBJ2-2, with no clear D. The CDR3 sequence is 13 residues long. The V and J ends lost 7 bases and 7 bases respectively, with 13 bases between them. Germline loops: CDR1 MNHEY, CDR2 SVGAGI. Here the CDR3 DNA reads TGTGCCAGCAAGACCGGACGAAACGGGGAGCTGTTTTTT. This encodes CASKTGRNGELFF.

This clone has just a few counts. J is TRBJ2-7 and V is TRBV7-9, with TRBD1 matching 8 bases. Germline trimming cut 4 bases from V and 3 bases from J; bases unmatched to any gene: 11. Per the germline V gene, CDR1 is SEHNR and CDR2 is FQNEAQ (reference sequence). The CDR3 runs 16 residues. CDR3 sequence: CASSWSPRTGSYEQYF. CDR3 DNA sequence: TGTGCCAGCAGCTGGAGTCCCAGGACAGGGAGCTACGAGCAGTACTTC.

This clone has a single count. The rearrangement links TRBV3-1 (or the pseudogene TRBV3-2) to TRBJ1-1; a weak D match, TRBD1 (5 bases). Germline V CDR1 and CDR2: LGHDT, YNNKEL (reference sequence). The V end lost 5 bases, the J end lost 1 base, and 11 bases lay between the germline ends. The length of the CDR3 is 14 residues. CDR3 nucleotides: TGTGCCAGCAGCTGGACAACAAGGAACACTGAAGCTTTCTTT. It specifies CASSWTTRNTEAFF.

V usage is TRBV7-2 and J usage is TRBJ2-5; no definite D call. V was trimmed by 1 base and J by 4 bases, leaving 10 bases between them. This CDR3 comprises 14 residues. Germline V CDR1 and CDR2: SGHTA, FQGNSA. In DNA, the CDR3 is TGTGCCAGCAGCTTAGTGGGTCGGATAGAGACCCAGTACTTC. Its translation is CASSLVGRIETQYF.

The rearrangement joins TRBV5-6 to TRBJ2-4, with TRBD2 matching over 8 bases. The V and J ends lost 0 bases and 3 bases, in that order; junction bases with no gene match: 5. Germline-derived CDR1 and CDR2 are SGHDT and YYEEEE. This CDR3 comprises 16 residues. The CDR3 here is CASSLVRGEVKNIQYF. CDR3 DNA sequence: TGTGCCAGCAGCTTGGTGCGGGGGGAGGTCAAAAACATTCAGTACTTC.

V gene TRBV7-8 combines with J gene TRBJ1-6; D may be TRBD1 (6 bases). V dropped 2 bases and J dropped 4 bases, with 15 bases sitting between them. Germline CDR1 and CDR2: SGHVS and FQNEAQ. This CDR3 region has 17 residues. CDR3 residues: CASSLRQTGVYNSPLHF. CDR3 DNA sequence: TGTGCCAGCAGCTTAAGACAGACAGGAGTTTATAATTCACCCCTCCACTTT.

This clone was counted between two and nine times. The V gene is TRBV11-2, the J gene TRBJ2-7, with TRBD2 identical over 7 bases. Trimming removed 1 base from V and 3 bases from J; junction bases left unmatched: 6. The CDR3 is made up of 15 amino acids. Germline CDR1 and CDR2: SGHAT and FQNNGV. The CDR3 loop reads CASSLGLADVYEQYF. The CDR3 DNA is TGTGCCAGCAGCTTAGGGCTAGCGGACGTCTACGAGCAGTACTTC.